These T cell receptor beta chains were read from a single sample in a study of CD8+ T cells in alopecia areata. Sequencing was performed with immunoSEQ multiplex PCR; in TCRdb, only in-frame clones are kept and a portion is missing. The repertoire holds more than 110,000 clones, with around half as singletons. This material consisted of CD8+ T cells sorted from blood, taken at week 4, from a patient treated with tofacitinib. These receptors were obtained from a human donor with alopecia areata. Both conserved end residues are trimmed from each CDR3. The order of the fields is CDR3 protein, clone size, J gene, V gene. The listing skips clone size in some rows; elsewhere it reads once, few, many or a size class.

CDR3aa: ASSTGLAGDKY; abundance: .; j_gene: TRBJ2-4; v_gene: TRBV6-5
CDR3aa: ASSDGAAVITEAF; abundance: few; j_gene: TRBJ1-1; v_gene: TRBV2
CDR3aa: ACTGGTEAF; abundance: .; j_gene: TRBJ1-1; v_gene: TRBV30
CDR3aa: ASSLLMGGPLEQF; abundance: .; j_gene: TRBJ2-1; v_gene: TRBV7-6
CDR3aa: ASGVVETQY; abundance: .; j_gene: TRBJ2-5; v_gene: TRBV30
CDR3aa: ASSLGPWGAKNIQY; abundance: .; j_gene: TRBJ2-4; v_gene: TRBV7-6
CDR3aa: ASSEYQGSSYNSPLH; abundance: .; j_gene: TRBJ1-6; v_gene: TRBV2
CDR3aa: ASTGPIREKLF; abundance: .; j_gene: TRBJ1-4; v_gene: TRBV4-2
CDR3aa: ASSPLAGLTDTQY; abundance: .; j_gene: TRBJ2-3; v_gene: TRBV27
CDR3aa: ASSSDSENIQY; abundance: .; j_gene: TRBJ2-4; v_gene: TRBV5-6
CDR3aa: ASSYDGRANDGYT; abundance: .; j_gene: TRBJ1-2; v_gene: TRBV6-5
CDR3aa: ASSSTPTGSDGYT; abundance: once; j_gene: TRBJ1-2; v_gene: TRBV7-6
CDR3aa: ASTNGFGYT; abundance: .; j_gene: TRBJ1-2; v_gene: TRBV27
CDR3aa: ASSSGQLRNEQF; abundance: few; j_gene: TRBJ2-1; v_gene: TRBV13
CDR3aa: ASSSGEAYYEQY; abundance: .; j_gene: TRBJ2-7; v_gene: TRBV7-9
CDR3aa: ASSDLRGRGRQEAF; abundance: .; j_gene: TRBJ1-1; v_gene: TRBV2
CDR3aa: ASSTGGSNQPQH; abundance: .; j_gene: TRBJ1-5; v_gene: TRBV7-9
CDR3aa: ASSDLDRGPYGYT; abundance: once; j_gene: TRBJ1-2; v_gene: TRBV6-1
CDR3aa: ASTLYAGGKAEAF; abundance: .; j_gene: TRBJ1-1; v_gene: TRBV9
CDR3aa: ASRAGTSGGRVGETQY; abundance: .; j_gene: TRBJ2-5; v_gene: TRBV6-4
CDR3aa: ASSLTGTGSPLH; abundance: .; j_gene: TRBJ1-6; v_gene: TRBV27
CDR3aa: ASSSRGFADHYGYT; abundance: .; j_gene: TRBJ1-2; v_gene: TRBV6-5